What follows are 18 T cell receptor beta chains derived from one specimen sequenced in a study of Graves' ophthalmopathy and Graves' hyperthyroidism. The study amplified TCR beta CDR3 regions using RNA transcripts. The first round was an RT-PCR with HTBI primers, and the second round was a multiplex PCR. In TCRdb, the multiplex PCR reads were re-called with MiXCR into one record per CDR3 protein. The table lists some 1.1 million distinct CDR3 sequences, less than 45% of them singletons. Input material: peripheral blood or thyroid tissue (not recorded which). The source is an adult man with Graves' hyperthyroidism.

The rearrangement links TRBV11-2 to TRBJ2-7; 8 nucleotides match TRBD1. Germline assignment: CDR1 SGHAT and CDR2 FQNNGV. The CDR3 is 15 amino acids. The J segment lost 4 bases and the V segment lost 7 bases, leaving 12 bases of the junction unmatched. CDR3 region: CASKNQAGGLYEQYF. The CDR3 DNA reads as TGTGCCAGCAAGAACCAGGCAGGGGGCTTGTACGAGCAGTACTTC.

This clonotype was found many times. CDR3 residues: CASSQAGRNTEAFF. CDR3 coding DNA: TGCGCCAGCAGCCAAGCGGGGCGGAACACTGAAGCTTTCTTT. The chain joins TRBV4-3 to TRBJ1-1; D possibly corresponds to TRBD1 (5 bases). Trimming left V 1 base short and J 1 base short, with 7 bases between. This CDR3 is built from 14 residues. Per germline, CDR1 LGHNA and CDR2 YSLEER.

The chain is built from TRBV7-6 and TRBJ1-2, with unresolved D. CDR3 size: 13 residues. V gave up 5 bases and J gave up 8 bases, with 15 bases separating them. CDR1 SGHVS and CDR2 FNYEAQ come from the germline V gene. DNA for the CDR3: TGTGCCAGCAGCCCGGAGACATATGTCGGCTACACCTTC. Amino acid sequence: CASSPETYVGYTF.

This clonotype has a count of ten or more. The gene calls are TRBV20-1 and TRBJ1-1, with a weak D call TRBD1 (6 bases). V was trimmed by 3 bases and J by 1 base, leaving 15 bases between them. There are 15 residues in the CDR3. Germline-derived CDR1 and CDR2 are DFQATT and SNEGSKA (reference sequence). DNA for the CDR3: TGCAGTGCTAGGAGGGGTAAGACAGGGAACACTGAAGCTTTCTTT. This sequence encodes CSARRGKTGNTEAFF.

This clonotype was found many times. V and J are TRBV7-2 and TRBJ1-2, with D perhaps matching TRBD1 (5 bases). The CDR3 totals 15 residues. Germline CDR1 SGHTA, CDR2 FQGNSA. With 1 base removed from V and 3 bases from J, the gap between germline ends came to 12 bases. DNA for the CDR3: TGTGCCAGCAGCTTAGACGGGGCCGCGGACTATGGCTACACCTTC. Translation gives CASSLDGAADYGYTF.

The rearrangement links TRBV12-3 or TRBV12-4 to TRBJ2-5; perhaps TRBD1 as D (5 bases). The CDR3 extends over 16 amino acids. V lost 2 bases and J 5 bases, leaving 18 bases between the germline ends. CDR3 sequence (DNA): TGTGCCAGCAGTTTATACCTCAGGGTTGAGACGGAGACCCAGTACTTC. As protein: CASSLYLRVETETQYF.

This clonotype was recorded at least ten times. The chain has TRBV10-3 and TRBJ2-7, with 10 bases aligning to TRBD2. From germline, CDR1 is ENHRY and CDR2 SYGVKD. J gave up 11 bases and V 3 bases, and 7 bases lay outside the gene matches. This CDR3 is built from 13 residues. In nucleotides, the CDR3 is TGTGCCATCAGTGAACGAGGACTAGCGGAGAAGTACTTC. This translates into CAISERGLAEKYF.

This clonotype was recorded a few times. The genes are TRBV12-3 or TRBV12-4 and TRBJ2-5; 9 nucleotides line up with TRBD2. CDR3 size: 15 residues. The trim removed 2 bases at V and 5 bases at J, leaving 6 bases unmatched. CDR3 nucleotide sequence: TGTGCCAGCAGTTTAAAGCCAACTAGCGGGGAGACCCAGTACTTC. Encoded protein: CASSLKPTSGETQYF.

This clonotype came up many times. The V and J genes are TRBV6-1 and TRBJ1-1, with D possibly matching TRBD1 (5 bases). This CDR3 has 14 residues. Germline CDR1 and CDR2: MNHNS and SASEGT. V was pared by 7 bases and J by 2 bases, with 14 bases between. Written as DNA, the CDR3 is TGTGCCAGCACCCAAGGGGCCGTAAACACTGAAGCTTTCTTT. Its translation is CASTQGAVNTEAFF.

This clonotype appeared many times. This chain connects TRBV19 to TRBJ1-6, with 7 bases that match TRBD1. V gave up 4 bases and J gave up 7 bases; unmatched junction bases: 4. The germline V gene encodes CDR1 LNHDA and CDR2 SQIVND (reference sequence). CDR3 size: 14 residues. The CDR3 reads CASSKRTGNSPLHF. The DNA for the CDR3 is TGTGCCAGTAGTAAACGGACAGGAAATTCACCCCTCCACTTT. The full variable domain, with the rest looked up from reference TRBV19 and TRBJ1-6, is DGGITQSPKYLFRKEGQNVTLSCEQNLNHDAMYWYRQDPGQGLRLIYYSQIVNDFQKGDIAEGYSVSREKKESFPLTVTSAQKNPTAFYLCASSKRTGNSPLHFGNGTRLTVT.

This clonotype was recorded many times. The DNA of the CDR3 is TGTGCCAGCAGCCCCGAATCCGGGGAGCTGTTTTTT. It codes for CASSPESGELFF. The chain combines TRBV7-3 with TRBJ2-2; D is undetermined. This CDR3 region has 12 residues. Trimming stripped 5 bases from V and 6 bases from J, with 7 bases between. Looked up from germline, CDR1 is SGHTA and CDR2 is FQGTGA.

This clonotype was recorded at least ten times. This chain uses TRBV10-3 with TRBJ1-2, with TRBD1 identical over 7 bases. J gave up 1 base and V 6 bases, and 11 bases lay outside the gene matches. Looked up from germline, CDR1 is ENHRY and CDR2 is SYGVKD. CDR3 length: 16 residues. In nucleotides, the CDR3 is TGTGCCATCAGGAGGTTCGGGACAGACAATAACTATGGCTACACCTTC. This sequence encodes CAIRRFGTDNNYGYTF.

V gene TRBV20-1 combines with J gene TRBJ2-7; 10 bases match TRBD1. The V gene end was trimmed by 2 bases and the J gene end by 6 bases; junction bases not matched to a gene: 7. CDR1 DFQATT and CDR2 SNEGSKA come from the germline V gene (reference sequence). This CDR3 is built from 14 residues. DNA for the CDR3: TGCAGTGCTAGAATTGACAGGGGGCCTGGCGAGCAGTACTTC. Protein: CSARIDRGPGEQYF.

Many counts were recorded for this clonotype. The V gene is TRBV29-1, the J gene TRBJ1-3, with D hard to call. Looked up from germline, CDR1 is SQVTM and CDR2 is ANQGSEA. The ends were cut back, 0 bases at V and 3 bases at J, with 15 bases in the middle. The length of the CDR3 is 16 residues. The CDR3 region is CSVEDLQEADGNTIYF. The CDR3 DNA reads TGCAGCGTTGAAGATCTTCAGGAGGCGGATGGAAACACCATATATTTT.

J is TRBJ2-5 and V is TRBV5-6; 12 bases map to TRBD1. The CDR3 length is 15 residues. The germline gives CDR1 SGHDT, CDR2 YYEEEE. V dropped 2 bases and J dropped 4; count of bases not matched to a gene: 3. In DNA, the CDR3 is TGTGCCAGCAGCTTAACGGGACAGGGGGCAGAGACCCAGTACTTC. It translates to CASSLTGQGAETQYF.

The chain is built from TRBV7-7 and TRBJ2-5; 12 bases map to TRBD2. V lost 6 bases and J lost 4; bases outside the gene matches: 9. The length of the CDR3 is 16 residues. In germline, CDR1 is SSHAT, CDR2 FNYEAQ (reference sequence). CDR3 residues: CASSPWTSGNPETQYF. As DNA, the CDR3 is TGTGCCAGCAGTCCGTGGACTAGCGGGAACCCAGAGACCCAGTACTTC.

On this clonotype: This sequence may be a read error, since a much larger clone differs from it by one base. The genes are TRBV7-8 and TRBJ2-7; TRBD2 agrees at 8 bases. The length of the CDR3 is 15 residues. Germline CDR1 reads SGHVS; CDR2 reads FQNEAQ. V shed 4 bases and J 3 bases; nucleotides not matched to a gene: 8. CDR3 bases: TGTGCCAGCAGCTCCCGGGTTAGCGGGGACTACGAGCAGTACTTC. It translates to CASSSRVSGDYEQYF.

This clonotype was seen only a few times. The chain recombines TRBV16 with TRBJ2-2; TRBD2 agrees at 7 bases. CDR3 size: 19 residues. Germline V lookup: CDR1 KGHSY, CDR2 FQNENV. Trimming removed 2 bases from V and 0 bases from J; junction bases left unmatched: 12. The CDR3 protein is CASSQRPSGVFANTGELFF. The CDR3 coding sequence is TGTGCCAGCAGCCAACGCCCAAGCGGGGTTTTCGCGAACACCGGGGAGCTGTTTTTT.